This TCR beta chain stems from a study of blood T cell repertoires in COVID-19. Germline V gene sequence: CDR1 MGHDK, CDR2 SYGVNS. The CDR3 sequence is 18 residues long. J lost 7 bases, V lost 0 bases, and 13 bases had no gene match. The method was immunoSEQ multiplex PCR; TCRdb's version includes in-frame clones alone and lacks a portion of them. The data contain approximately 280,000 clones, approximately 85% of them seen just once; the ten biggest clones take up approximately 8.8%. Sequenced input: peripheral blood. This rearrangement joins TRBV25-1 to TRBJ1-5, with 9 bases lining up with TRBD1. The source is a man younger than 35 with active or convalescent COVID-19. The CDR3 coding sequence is TGTGCCAGCAGTGAATATAGGACAGGGGCCCTCGTTGGGCAGCCCCAGCATTTT. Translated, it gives CASSEYRTGALVGQPQHF.